Sequencing of this T cell receptor (beta chain) was carried out in a study of neurological immune-mediated disorders (dated by TCRdb to the late 2010s). Background on the whole study: The study compared peripheral blood TCR-beta repertoires of HTLV-I-associated myelopathy (HAM/TSP) patients, multiple sclerosis patients and healthy controls using UMI-based sequencing. The approximately 110 TCR-beta libraries included longitudinal samples, technical triplicates and paired sorted CD4+ and CD8+ T-cell subsets alongside PBMC samples. Each longitudinal HAM/TSP and healthy donor was sampled at 3 time-points spaced at roughly 3-45 month intervals. The cohort comprised 68 subjects: some 14 HAM/TSP patients, around 35 multiple sclerosis patients and about 20 healthy controls.

What the study reported, not specific to this receptor: TCR clonal expansion was highest in HAM/TSP patients and lowest in MS patients, with MS patients falling below even healthy controls. Expanded clones from different subjects shared no identical CDR3 amino acid sequences, which suggests that TCR-beta repertoires were private in all groups.

The trim is 7 bases for V and 1 base for J, with a gap of 11 bases between the germline ends. The germline V gene encodes CDR1 SGHRS and CDR2 YFSETQ. The CDR3 covers 13 residues, taking in both the cysteine and the phenylalanine. Only the CDR3 region is kept as DNA, spanning 39 bases read in frame from base 1. cDNA synthesis used template-switch 5'RACE with a primer carrying a 10-nucleotide random unique molecular identifier tagging each TCR transcript. Over 160 million TCR-beta sequences, covering 15-18 subjects, were produced in each sequencing run. The RNeasy kit was used for extraction of total RNA. The KAPA Real-time Library Amplification kit was used to amplify TCR-beta VDJ regions with primers for the TCR constant region and the 5'RACE anchor. Sample indexes and Illumina adaptors were added in a first PCR, and a second PCR then increased library yield. The roughly 650 bp TCR product was size-selected on a 2% E-gel SizeSelection system after Ampure bead purification. Before pooling, library quality was checked on a Bioanalyzer, concentration was measured with Qubit, and libraries were quantified with the Kapa Library Quantification kit. An Illumina HiSeq 2500 sequenced the libraries paired-end 2 x 150 bp. To increase sequence diversity, about 23-32% phiX was spiked into each library pool. The study's own analysis went as follows. Quality-filtered reads were processed with the UMI-based MiGEC pipeline, which removed over 85% of raw TCR sequences during error correction. IMGT germline references were used for alignment of VDJ genes, and clonotypes were defined by a unique CDR3 amino acid sequence together with V-J genes. Clonal expansion, Shannon diversity and CDR3 relatedness (CalcPairwiseDistances, ClusterSamples) were evaluated with VDJtools, and phylogenetic trees were built with CLCbio workbench. Expanded clones were defined as having at least 8 unique UMIs, based on coefficient-of-variation modelling across technical triplicates. TCRdb redid the processing of the public reads, applying fastp at Q25 and MiXCR, and retained in-frame beta chains. For every CDR3 protein sequence, its rows merge into one entry that carries the most common genes and DNA. TCRdb, not the authors, supplied the V and J calls. Across this sample there are about 90,000 distinct CDR3 sequences, with 13% seen only once. The ten largest clones capture about 4.6% of the sample.

Regarding this clonotype: Its specific antigen is unknown. It has no much larger one-base neighbor in the sample; base qualities were not kept.

The time point label of this sample denotes: longitudinal time-point 2. For the unsorted PBMC libraries, 2 million PBMCs were stored in RNAlater at -80 degrees C until RNA extraction and were used to generate the libraries. PBMCs were separated from peripheral blood using Ficoll-Hypaque density gradient centrifugation and then cryopreserved in liquid nitrogen. The rearranged segments are TRBV5-1 and TRBJ1-1; a weak D assignment points to TRBD1 (5 bases agree). Material for sequencing was PBMCs. The receptor was isolated from a female donor with HTLV-1-associated myelopathy (HAM/TSP). The nucleotide sequence is given as TGCGCCAGCGAGAGGGACGGGAACACTGAAGCTTTCTTT. Translated, this is CASERDGNTEAFF.